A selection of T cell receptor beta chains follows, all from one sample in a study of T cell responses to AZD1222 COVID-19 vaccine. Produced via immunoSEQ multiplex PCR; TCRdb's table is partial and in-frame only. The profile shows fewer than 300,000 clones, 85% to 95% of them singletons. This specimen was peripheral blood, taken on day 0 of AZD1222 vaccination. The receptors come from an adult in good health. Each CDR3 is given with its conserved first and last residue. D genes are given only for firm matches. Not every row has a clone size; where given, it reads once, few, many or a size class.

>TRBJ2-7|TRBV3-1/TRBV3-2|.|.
CASSHTPTLTAYEQYF
TGTGCCAGCAGCCACACGCCTACGTTGACAGCCTACGAGCAGTACTTC
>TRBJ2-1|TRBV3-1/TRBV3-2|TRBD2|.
CASSQRLAGGPYNEQFF
TGTGCCAGCAGCCAACGCCTAGCGGGGGGGCCCTACAATGAGCAGTTCTTC
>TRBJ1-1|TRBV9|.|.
CASSTSPGSNTEAFF
TGTGCCAGCAGCACTTCCCCGGGATCCAACACTGAAGCTTTCTTT
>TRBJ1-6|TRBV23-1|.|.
CASSQSMLKGGSPGDSPLHF
TGCGCCAGCAGTCAATCAATGTTAAAGGGGGGCTCCCCAGGGGATTCACCCCTCCACTTT
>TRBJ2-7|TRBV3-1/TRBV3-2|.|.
CASSHSSYEQYF
TGTGCCAGCAGCCACAGTTCCTACGAGCAGTACTTC
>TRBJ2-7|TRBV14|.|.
CASSQGRGRGYEQYF
TGTGCCAGCAGCCAAGGGCGGGGAAGGGGCTACGAGCAGTACTTC
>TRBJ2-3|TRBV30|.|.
CAWSVSTDTQYF
TGTGCCTGGAGTGTTTCCACAGATACGCAGTATTTT
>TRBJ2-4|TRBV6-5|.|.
CASTGRTLAKNIQYF
TGTGCCAGCACGGGCCGGACTCTAGCCAAAAACATTCAGTACTTC
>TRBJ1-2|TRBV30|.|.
CAWSVWYGYTF
TGTGCCTGGAGTGTATGGTATGGCTACACCTTC
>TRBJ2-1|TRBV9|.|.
CASSAIVTDEQFF
TGTGCCAGCAGCGCCATTGTGACCGATGAGCAGTTCTTC
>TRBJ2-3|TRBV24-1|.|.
CATSERDTDTQYF
TGTGCCACCAGTGAGCGGGACACAGATACGCAGTATTTT
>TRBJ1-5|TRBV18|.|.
CASSPGGVQPQHF
TGTGCCAGCTCACCGGGAGGGGTACAGCCCCAGCATTTT
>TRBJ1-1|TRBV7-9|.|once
CASSPQNTEAFF
TGTGCCAGCAGCCCCCAAAACACTGAAGCTTTCTTT
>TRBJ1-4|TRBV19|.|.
CASSIREKLFF
TGTGCCAGTAGTATTCGTGAAAAACTGTTTTTT
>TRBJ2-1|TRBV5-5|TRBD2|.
CASRLSGEAYNEQFF
TGTGCCAGCAGACTGAGCGGGGAAGCCTACAATGAGCAGTTCTTC
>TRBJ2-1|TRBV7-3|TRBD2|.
CASSLGLTYNEQFF
TGTGCCAGCAGCTTGGGACTAACATACAATGAGCAGTTCTTC
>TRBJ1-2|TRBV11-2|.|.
CASSLLIRTNYGYTF
TGTGCCAGCAGCTTATTAATTAGGACGAACTATGGCTACACCTTC
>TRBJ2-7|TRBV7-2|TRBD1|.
CASSPTDRGYEQYF
TGTGCCAGCAGCCCAACAGACAGGGGCTACGAGCAGTACTTC
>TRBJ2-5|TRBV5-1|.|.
CASSGDGVETQYF
TGCGCCAGCAGCGGGGACGGCGTGGAGACCCAGTACTTC
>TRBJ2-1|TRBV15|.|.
CATSRVKGGEQFF
TGTGCCACCAGCAGAGTAAAAGGGGGTGAGCAGTTCTTC
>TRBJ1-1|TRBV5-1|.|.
CASSLGGGKNTEAFF
TGCGCCAGCAGCTTGGGAGGCGGAAAGAACACTGAAGCTTTCTTT
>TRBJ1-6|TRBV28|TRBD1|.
CASSTGQGNNSPLHF
TGTGCCAGCAGTACTGGACAGGGGAATAATTCACCCCTCCACTTT
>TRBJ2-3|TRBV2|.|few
CASGPRDPSTDTQYF
TGTGCCAGTGGCCCCAGGGACCCTAGCACAGATACGCAGTATTTT
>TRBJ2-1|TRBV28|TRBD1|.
CASSLTGDEQFF
TGTGCCAGCAGTCTCACAGGGGATGAGCAGTTCTTC
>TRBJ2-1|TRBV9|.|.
CASSVTGQGEQFF
TGTGCCAGCAGCGTAACGGGCCAGGGGGAGCAGTTCTTC
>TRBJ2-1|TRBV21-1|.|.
CAIRRLPLVSYNEQFF
TGTGCCATCCGACGGCTCCCCTTGGTCTCCTACAATGAGCAGTTCTTC
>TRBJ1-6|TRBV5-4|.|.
CASSSQGRDSPLHF
TGTGCCAGCAGCTCACAGGGTCGTGATTCACCCCTCCACTTT
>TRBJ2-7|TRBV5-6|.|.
CASSFSLPIQYEQYF
TGTGCCAGCAGCTTCTCACTCCCAATCCAGTACGAGCAGTACTTC
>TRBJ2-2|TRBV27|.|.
CASSLGTGELFF
TGTGCCAGCAGTCTGGGAACCGGGGAGCTGTTTTTT
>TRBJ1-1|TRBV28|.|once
CASVSMNTEAFF
TGTGCCTCTGTCTCGATGAACACTGAAGCTTTCTTT